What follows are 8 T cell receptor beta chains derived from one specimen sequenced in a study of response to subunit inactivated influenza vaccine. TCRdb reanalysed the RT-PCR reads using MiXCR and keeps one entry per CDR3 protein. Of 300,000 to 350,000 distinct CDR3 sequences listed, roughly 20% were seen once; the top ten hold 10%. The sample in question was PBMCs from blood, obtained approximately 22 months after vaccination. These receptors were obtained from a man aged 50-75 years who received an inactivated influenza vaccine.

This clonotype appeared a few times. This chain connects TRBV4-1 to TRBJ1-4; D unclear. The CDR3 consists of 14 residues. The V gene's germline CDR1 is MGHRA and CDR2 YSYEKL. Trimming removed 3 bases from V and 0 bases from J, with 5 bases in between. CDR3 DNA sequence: TGCGCCAGCAGCCATCAAGCAACTAATGAAAAACTGTTTTTT. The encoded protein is CASSHQATNEKLFF.

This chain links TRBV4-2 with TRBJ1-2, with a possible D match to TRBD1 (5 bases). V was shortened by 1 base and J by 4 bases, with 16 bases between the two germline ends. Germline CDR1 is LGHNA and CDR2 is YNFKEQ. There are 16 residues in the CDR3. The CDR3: CASSQVVERGGYGYTF. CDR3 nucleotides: TGTGCCAGCAGCCAAGTGGTGGAGCGGGGCGGCTATGGCTACACCTTC.

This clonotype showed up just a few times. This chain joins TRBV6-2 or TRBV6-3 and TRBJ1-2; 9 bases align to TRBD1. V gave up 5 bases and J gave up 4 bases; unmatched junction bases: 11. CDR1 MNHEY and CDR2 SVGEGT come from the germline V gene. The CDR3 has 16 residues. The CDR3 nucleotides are TGTGCCAGCAGTCCGTCCGGGACAGGGCTAACCTATGGCTACACCTTC. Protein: CASSPSGTGLTYGYTF.

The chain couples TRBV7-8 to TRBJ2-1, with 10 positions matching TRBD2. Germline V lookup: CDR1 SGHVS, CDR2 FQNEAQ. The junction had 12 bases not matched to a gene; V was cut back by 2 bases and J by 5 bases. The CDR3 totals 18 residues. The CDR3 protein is CASSLNPFPSGRNNEQFF. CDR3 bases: TGTGCCAGCAGCTTAAATCCCTTTCCTAGCGGGAGAAACAATGAGCAGTTCTTC.

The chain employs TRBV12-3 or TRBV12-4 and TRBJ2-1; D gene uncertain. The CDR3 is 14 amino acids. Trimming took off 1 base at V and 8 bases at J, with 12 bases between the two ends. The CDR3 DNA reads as TGTGCCAGCAGTTTAGGAATGGGTTTGGATGAGCAGTTCTTC. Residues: CASSLGMGLDEQFF.

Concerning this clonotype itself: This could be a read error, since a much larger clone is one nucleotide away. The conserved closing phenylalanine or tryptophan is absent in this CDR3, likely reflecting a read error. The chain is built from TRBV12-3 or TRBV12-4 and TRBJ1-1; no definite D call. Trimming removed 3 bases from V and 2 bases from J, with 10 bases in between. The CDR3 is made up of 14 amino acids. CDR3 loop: CASSFPRSNTEAFY. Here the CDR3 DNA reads TGTGCCAGCAGTTTCCCTAGGAGTAACACTGAAGCTTTCTAT.

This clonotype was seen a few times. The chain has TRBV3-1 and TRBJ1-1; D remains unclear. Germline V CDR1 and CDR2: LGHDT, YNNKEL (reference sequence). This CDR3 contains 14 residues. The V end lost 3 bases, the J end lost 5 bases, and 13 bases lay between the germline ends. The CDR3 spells CASSQDPGWTEAFF. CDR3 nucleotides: TGTGCCAGCAGCCAGGACCCCGGGTGGACTGAAGCTTTCTTT.

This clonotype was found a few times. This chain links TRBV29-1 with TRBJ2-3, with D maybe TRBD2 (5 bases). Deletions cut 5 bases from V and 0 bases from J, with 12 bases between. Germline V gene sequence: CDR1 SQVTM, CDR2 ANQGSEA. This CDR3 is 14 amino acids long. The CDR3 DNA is TGCAGCGTTCGCGGACTGCGAAGCACAGATACGCAGTATTTT. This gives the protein CSVRGLRSTDTQYF.